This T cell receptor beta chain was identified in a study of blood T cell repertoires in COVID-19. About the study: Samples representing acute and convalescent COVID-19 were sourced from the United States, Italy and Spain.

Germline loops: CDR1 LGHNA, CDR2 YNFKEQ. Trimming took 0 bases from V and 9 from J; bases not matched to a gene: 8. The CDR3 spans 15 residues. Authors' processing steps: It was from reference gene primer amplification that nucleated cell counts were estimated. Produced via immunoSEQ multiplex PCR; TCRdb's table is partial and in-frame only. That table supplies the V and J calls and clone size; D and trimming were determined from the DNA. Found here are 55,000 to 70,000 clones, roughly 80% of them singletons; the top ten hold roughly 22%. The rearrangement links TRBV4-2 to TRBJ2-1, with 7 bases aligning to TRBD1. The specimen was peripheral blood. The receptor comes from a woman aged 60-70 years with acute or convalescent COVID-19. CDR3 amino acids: CASSQDEGQIAEQFF. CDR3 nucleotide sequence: TGTGCCAGCAGCCAAGATGAGGGACAGATCGCTGAGCAGTTCTTC.